The 2 T cell receptor beta chains in this list originate from one sample, sequenced in a study of cytomegalovirus exposure and HLA in healthy donors. The PCR used 60 Vbeta and 13 Jbeta primers. Some clones are missing from TCRdb's copy, which holds only in-frame ones; the method was immunoSEQ multiplex PCR. The table has around 150,000 clones, more than 70% seen once; the top ten hold over 2%. The sample consisted of PBMCs. All receptors come from a man aged 30-40 years in good health and CMV-seronegative.

This clone was counted once. The genes are TRBV5-1 and TRBJ2-7; unclear D gene. Deletions cut 6 bases from V and 6 bases from J, with 19 bases between. This CDR3 region has 14 residues. Germline values: CDR1 SGHRS, CDR2 YFSETQ. This CDR3 is CASNSGAKPCEQYF. The CDR3 DNA follows: TGCGCCAGCAACTCTGGAGCGAAGCCCTGCGAGCAGTACTTC.

The genes are TRBV11-2 and TRBJ1-1; D gene unclear. The CDR3 is 13 amino acids. CDR1 is SGHAT, CDR2 FQNNGV, per germline. Deletions cut 5 bases from V and 3 bases from J, with 10 bases between. CDR3 in DNA: TGTGCCAGCAGCCCCAATCGGGACACTGAAGCTTTCTTT. This codes for CASSPNRDTEAFF.